This TCR beta chain originates from a study of cytomegalovirus exposure and HLA in healthy donors. Study-wide results and limits: In vitro, a few CMV-associated chains proved specific for CMV antigens. Most TCR sequences proved rare, with some public TCRs found in many donors.

This clone appeared a single time. Its specificity is not known. The CDR3 loop spans 15 amino acids. The junction had 11 bases not matched to a gene; V was cut back by 4 bases and J by 7 bases. The V gene's germline CDR1 is SQVTM and CDR2 ANQGSEA. The protocol was immunoSEQ multiplex PCR, while the TCRdb copy is restricted to in-frame clones and leaves out a portion. The repertoire holds some 210,000 clones, with 83% as singletons. The rearrangement joins TRBV29-1 to TRBJ2-5; TRBD2 aligns across 11 bases. The receptor comes from a woman aged 18-30 years in good health and CMV-seronegative. The sample consisted of PBMCs. Written as DNA, the CDR3 is TGCAGCGTTGTACTAGCGGGAGTTTGGCGCGGGACCCAGTACTTC. Amino acids: CSVVLAGVWRGTQYF.